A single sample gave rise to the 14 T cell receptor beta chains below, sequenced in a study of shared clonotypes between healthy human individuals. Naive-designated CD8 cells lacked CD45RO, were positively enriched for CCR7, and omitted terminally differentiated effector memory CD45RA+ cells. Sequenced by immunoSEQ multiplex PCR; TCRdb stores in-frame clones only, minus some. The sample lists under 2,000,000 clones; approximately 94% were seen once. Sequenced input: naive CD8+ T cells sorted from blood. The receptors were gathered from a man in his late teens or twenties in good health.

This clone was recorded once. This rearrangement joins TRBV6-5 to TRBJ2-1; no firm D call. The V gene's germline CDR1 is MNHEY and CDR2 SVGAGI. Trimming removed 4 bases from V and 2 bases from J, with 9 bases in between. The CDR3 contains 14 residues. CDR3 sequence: CASSSSGTYNEQFF. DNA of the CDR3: TGTGCCAGCAGTTCCTCAGGAACCTACAATGAGCAGTTCTTC.

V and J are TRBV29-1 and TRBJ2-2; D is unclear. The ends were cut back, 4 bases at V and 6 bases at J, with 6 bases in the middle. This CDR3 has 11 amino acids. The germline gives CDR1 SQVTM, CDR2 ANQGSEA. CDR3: CSVVLAGELFF. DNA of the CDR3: TGCAGCGTTGTTCTGGCCGGGGAGCTGTTTTTT.

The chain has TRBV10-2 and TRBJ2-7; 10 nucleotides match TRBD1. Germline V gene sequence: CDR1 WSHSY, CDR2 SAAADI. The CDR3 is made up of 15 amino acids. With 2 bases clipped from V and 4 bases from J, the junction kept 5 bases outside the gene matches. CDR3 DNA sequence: TGCGCCAGCAGTGAGCATCGGACAGGGGGGTACGAGCAGTACTTC. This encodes CASSEHRTGGYEQYF.

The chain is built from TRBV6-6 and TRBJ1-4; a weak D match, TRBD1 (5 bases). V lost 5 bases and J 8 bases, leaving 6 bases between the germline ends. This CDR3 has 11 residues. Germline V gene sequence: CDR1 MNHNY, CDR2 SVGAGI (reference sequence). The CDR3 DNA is TGTGCCAGCAGTGCAGGGGAAAAACTGTTTTTT. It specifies CASSAGEKLFF.

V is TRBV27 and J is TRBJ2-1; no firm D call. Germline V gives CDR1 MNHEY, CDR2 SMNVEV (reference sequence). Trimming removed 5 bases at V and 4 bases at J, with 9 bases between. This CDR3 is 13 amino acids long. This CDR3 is CASSDGDYNEQFF. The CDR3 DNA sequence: TGTGCCAGCAGTGATGGGGATTACAATGAGCAGTTCTTC.

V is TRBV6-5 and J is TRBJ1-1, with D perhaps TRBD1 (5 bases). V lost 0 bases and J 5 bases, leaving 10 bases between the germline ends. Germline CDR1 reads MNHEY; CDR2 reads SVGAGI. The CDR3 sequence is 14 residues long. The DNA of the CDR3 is TGTGCCAGCAGTTACTCGAAGGGGAGGACTGAAGCTTTCTTT. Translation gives CASSYSKGRTEAFF.

The CDR3: CASSSQGTQHF. CDR3 nucleotide sequence: TGTGCCAGCAGTTCGCAGGGGACCCAGCATTTT. The chain is built from TRBV6-5 and TRBJ1-5; TRBD1 might be the D (6 bases). The length of the CDR3 is 11 residues. The germline CDR1 and CDR2 sequences are MNHEY and SVGAGI. Trimming left V 4 bases short and J 11 bases short, with 9 bases between.

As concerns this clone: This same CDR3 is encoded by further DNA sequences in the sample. This CDR3 is CASSLGGSGYGYTF. In DNA form, the CDR3 reads TGTGCCAGCAGCTTGGGGGGCTCGGGCTATGGCTACACCTTC. This chain uses TRBV5-4 with TRBJ1-2; D perhaps matches TRBD1 (5 bases). Trimming cost V 0 bases and J 4 bases, with 10 bases left between them. Germline V gene lookup returns CDR1 SGHNT and CDR2 YYREEE (reference sequence). The CDR3 is made up of 14 amino acids. Supplemented by reference TRBV5-4 and TRBJ1-2, the full variable domain reads ETGVTQSPTHLIKTRGQQVTLRCSSQSGHNTVSWYQQALGQGPQFIFQYYREEENGRGNFPPRFSGLQFPNYSSELNVNALELDDSALYLCASSLGGSGYGYTFGSGTRLTVV.

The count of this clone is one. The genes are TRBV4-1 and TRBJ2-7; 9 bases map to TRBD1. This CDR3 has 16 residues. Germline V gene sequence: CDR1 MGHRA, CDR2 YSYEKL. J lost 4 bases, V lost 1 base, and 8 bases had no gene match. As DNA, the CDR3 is TGCGCCAGCAGCCAAGCGGGGACAGGGTTTTTGTACGAGCAGTACTTC. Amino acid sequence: CASSQAGTGFLYEQYF.

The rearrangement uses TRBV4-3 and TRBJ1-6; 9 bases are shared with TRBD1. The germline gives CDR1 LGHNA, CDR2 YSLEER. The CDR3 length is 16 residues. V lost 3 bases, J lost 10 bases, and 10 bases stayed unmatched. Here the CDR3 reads CASSQDDRGEESPLHF. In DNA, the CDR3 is TGCGCCAGCAGCCAGGACGACAGGGGGGAAGAATCACCCCTCCACTTT.

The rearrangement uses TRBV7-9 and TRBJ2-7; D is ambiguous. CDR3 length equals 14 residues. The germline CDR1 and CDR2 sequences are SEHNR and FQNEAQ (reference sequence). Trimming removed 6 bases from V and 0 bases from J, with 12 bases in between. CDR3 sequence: CASSYTVASYEQYF. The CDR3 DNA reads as TGTGCCAGCAGTTATACAGTGGCCTCCTACGAGCAGTACTTC.

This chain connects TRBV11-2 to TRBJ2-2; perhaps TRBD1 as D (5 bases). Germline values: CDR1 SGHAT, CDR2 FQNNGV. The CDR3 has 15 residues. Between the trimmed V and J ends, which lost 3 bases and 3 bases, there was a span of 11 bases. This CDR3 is CASSFRLGDTGELFF. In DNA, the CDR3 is TGTGCCAGCAGCTTCCGCCTAGGGGACACCGGGGAGCTGTTTTTT.

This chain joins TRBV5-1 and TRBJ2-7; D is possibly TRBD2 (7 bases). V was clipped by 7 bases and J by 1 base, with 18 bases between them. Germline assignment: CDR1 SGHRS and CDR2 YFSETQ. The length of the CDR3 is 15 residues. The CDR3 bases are TGCGCCAGCTGGGAGGGGGACACAGTATCCTACGAGCAGTACTTC. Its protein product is CASWEGDTVSYEQYF.

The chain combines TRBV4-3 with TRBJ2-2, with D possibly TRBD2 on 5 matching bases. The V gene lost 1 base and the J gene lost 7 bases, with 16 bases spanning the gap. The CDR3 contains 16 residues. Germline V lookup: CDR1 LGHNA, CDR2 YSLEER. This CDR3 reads CASSQAVAGENGELFF. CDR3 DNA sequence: TGCGCCAGCAGCCAAGCTGTGGCGGGTGAGAACGGGGAGCTGTTTTTT.